A selection of T cell receptor beta chains follows, all from one sample in a study of OX40 agonist ivuxolimab in advanced cancers. TCRdb's table, derived via immunoSEQ multiplex PCR, lists solely in-frame clones and lacks some. In the table there are around 150,000 clones, around 94% of which are singletons. Sequencing was performed on CD4+ or CD8+ T cells sorted from blood, taken in a trial of the OX40 agonist ivuxolimab. Receptors were obtained from an adult with an advanced solid tumor such as melanoma, head and neck, liver or kidney cancer. Each CDR3 is given with its conserved first and last residue. D genes are given only for firm matches. Rows give clone size only sometimes, using once, few, many, or a class for an expanded clone.

J,V,size,D,DNA,CDR3
TRBJ1-5,TRBV29-1,.,TRBD1,TGCAGCGTGGGGCAGGGGGCGAGTGGAAATCAGCCCCAGCATTTT,CSVGQGASGNQPQHF
TRBJ2-7,TRBV7-9,.,.,TGTGCCAGCAGCCCGACCTGGGCCTCCTACGAGCAGTACTTC,CASSPTWASYEQYF
TRBJ1-5,TRBV6-6,.,TRBD1,TGTGCCAGCAGCCGGACAGGGAAGGGCAATCAGCCCCAGCATTTT,CASSRTGKGNQPQHF
TRBJ1-1,TRBV6-6,.,.,TGTGCCAGCATGGCCGAAGCTTTCTTT,CASMAEAFF
TRBJ1-2,TRBV19,many,TRBD1,TGTGCCAGTAGACCGACAGGGGGAGGCTATGGCTACACCTTC,CASRPTGGGYGYTF
TRBJ2-1,TRBV4-1,.,.,TGCGCCAGCAGCCAAGCAGCGGATGAGCAGTTCTTC,CASSQAADEQFF
TRBJ2-5,TRBV19,.,TRBD2,TGTGCCAGTAGTGTCGAGGAGAACCGGGGGGCCCAGTACTTC,CASSVEENRGAQYF
TRBJ1-1,TRBV30,few,.,TGTGCCTGGAGTCCCGACAGGTGGACTGAAGCTTTCTTT,CAWSPDRWTEAFF
TRBJ1-1,TRBV12-5,.,TRBD1,TGTGCTAGTGGGGACGAGACAGGGATGAACACTGAAGCTTTCTTT,CASGDETGMNTEAFF
TRBJ2-7,TRBV30,.,TRBD2,TGTGCCTGGAGTGTACGCCACACGGGAGGGACCTACGAGCAGTACTTC,CAWSVRHTGGTYEQYF
TRBJ2-3,TRBV7-2,.,.,TGTGCCAGCAGCTTAGACCAGGTACTGGGAGATACGCAGTATTTT,CASSLDQVLGDTQYF
TRBJ2-7,TRBV20-1,.,.,TGCAGTGCTAGACTCCAGTACGAGCAGTACTTC,CSARLQYEQYF
TRBJ2-5,TRBV7-8,.,.,TGTGCCAGCAGCTTCTACCAAGAGACCCAGTACTTC,CASSFYQETQYF
TRBJ2-2,TRBV6-5,.,.,TGTGCCAGCAGTTACCCCGTAACCGGGGAGCTGTTTTTT,CASSYPVTGELFF
TRBJ2-7,TRBV7-8,few,.,TGTGCCAGCAGCTTAGTTCGGGGGCGAGAGCAGTACTTC,CASSLVRGREQYF
TRBJ1-1,TRBV28,.,.,TGTGCCAGCAAACTGGGAGGACAGATGAACACTGAAGCTTTCTTT,CASKLGGQMNTEAFF
TRBJ1-2,TRBV7-9,.,.,TGTGCCAGCAGCTTAGATCCCTATGGCTACACCTTC,CASSLDPYGYTF
TRBJ1-1,TRBV10-2,.,.,TGCGCCAGCAGTGAGGCCCGACGGCTCACTGAAGCTTTCTTT,CASSEARRLTEAFF
TRBJ2-5,TRBV11-2,once,.,TGTGCCAGCAGATCCGGCTCGAGTCATCAAGAGACCCAGTACTTC,CASRSGSSHQETQYF
TRBJ2-2,TRBV7-2,.,.,TGTGCCAGCAGCTTAGACGGGGTAAAAAACACCGGGGAGCTGTTTTTT,CASSLDGVKNTGELFF
TRBJ2-2,TRBV12-5,once,.,TGTGCTAGCCGTACCTCGATTAGGTCGAGGGGGGACCCCGGGGAGCTGTTTTTT,CASRTSIRSRGDPGELFF
TRBJ2-2,TRBV29-1,.,.,TGCAGCGGAGGACAAGGCACCGGGGAGCTGTTTTTT,CSGGQGTGELFF
TRBJ2-1,TRBV30,.,.,TGTGCCTGGAGTGTAATAGGGGGGAATGAGCAGTTCTTC,CAWSVIGGNEQFF
TRBJ1-3,TRBV7-6,.,.,TGTGCCAGCAGTGGGGGGGATCCTGGAAACACCATATATTTT,CASSGGDPGNTIYF
TRBJ1-1,TRBV18,once,.,TGTGCCAGCTCACCCTTTCAGGGGCAGACCTCCATGAACACTGAAGCTTTCTTT,CASSPFQGQTSMNTEAFF
TRBJ2-7,TRBV10-1,.,.,TGCGCCAGCAGCCCAGGGGTAGGCGAGCAGTACTTC,CASSPGVGEQYF
TRBJ2-7,TRBV28,.,TRBD1,TGTGCCAGCAGTTTGACCGGGACAGGGAACTACGAGCAGTACTTC,CASSLTGTGNYEQYF
TRBJ2-5,TRBV7-2,.,.,TGTGCCAGCAGCTTCGGACAGTACCAAGAGACCCAGTACTTC,CASSFGQYQETQYF
TRBJ1-5,TRBV6-1,.,.,TGTGCCAGCAGTGAAGAGGGCAGGGGTAGGCAGCCCCAGCATTTT,CASSEEGRGRQPQHF
TRBJ2-7,TRBV5-1,.,.,TGCGCCAGCAGCTTGGTAGGGGACGAGCAGTACTTC,CASSLVGDEQYF
TRBJ1-5,TRBV7-2,.,TRBD1,TGTGCCAGCAGCTTAGGGACAGGGGCTTATAGCAATCAGCCCCAGCATTTT,CASSLGTGAYSNQPQHF
TRBJ1-1,TRBV7-2,.,TRBD1,TGTGCCAGCAGCTTAGCCCTGGACAGGGGTCTGAACACTGAAGCTTTCTTT,CASSLALDRGLNTEAFF
TRBJ1-1,TRBV6-5,.,.,TGTGCCAGCAGTTACCTACCGACAGAGAACACTGAAGCTTTCTTT,CASSYLPTENTEAFF
TRBJ2-7,TRBV10-3,.,TRBD1,TGTGCCATCAGTGAGCCTGGGACAGGGGAGGACGAGCAGTACTTC,CAISEPGTGEDEQYF
TRBJ2-3,TRBV18,.,.,TGTGTCAGCTCAAAGTCAGGGGTTACAGATACGCAGTATTTT,CVSSKSGVTDTQYF
TRBJ2-5,TRBV5-1,.,.,TGCGCCAGCAGCCCCCGGGGCCGGGAGACCCAGTACTTC,CASSPRGRETQYF
TRBJ2-5,TRBV11-2,.,.,TGTGCCAGCAGCTTAAGGATATTGGAGACCCAGTACTTC,CASSLRILETQYF
TRBJ2-3,TRBV7-8,.,TRBD2,TGTGCCAGCAGCTTGCCCGGGACTAGGCGCACAGATACGCAGTATTTT,CASSLPGTRRTDTQYF
TRBJ1-1,TRBV5-1,.,TRBD1,TGCGCCAGCAGCCCATGGACAGGGGGTGAGACTGAAGCTTTCTTT,CASSPWTGGETEAFF
TRBJ1-4,TRBV28,.,TRBD1,TGTGCCAGCAGTTCGGGGACAGAAAGAGAAAAACTGTTTTTT,CASSSGTEREKLFF
TRBJ2-3,TRBV11-2,.,.,TGTGCCAGCAGCTTAGAGAGACGCACAGATACGCAGTATTTT,CASSLERRTDTQYF
TRBJ2-7,TRBV19,.,.,TGTGCCAGTAGCCCAGGGCCGTCCTACGAGCAGTACTTC,CASSPGPSYEQYF
TRBJ2-4,TRBV7-2,.,TRBD2,TGTGCCAGCAGCTTATACGGGGGGGTAGCCAAAAACATTCAGTACTTC,CASSLYGGVAKNIQYF
TRBJ1-1,TRBV29-1,.,TRBD1,TGCAGCGTTTTTAACACCGGGACAGGGGTGAACACTGAAGCTTTCTTT,CSVFNTGTGVNTEAFF
TRBJ2-5,TRBV4-3,.,TRBD1,TGCGCCAGCAGCCCAGGGACAGGGTTAGAGACCCAGTACTTC,CASSPGTGLETQYF
TRBJ2-7,TRBV11-3,.,.,TGTGCCAGCAGTTTCCTAGAGGGCTACGAGCAGTACTTC,CASSFLEGYEQYF
TRBJ2-5,TRBV6-1,.,.,TGTGCCAGCAGTTTTTACGGGGAGACCCAGTACTTC,CASSFYGETQYF
TRBJ1-2,TRBV6-5,.,.,TGTGCCAGCAAGGGCGGCTCGGGATCTTTTGGCTACACCTTC,CASKGGSGSFGYTF
TRBJ2-3,TRBV10-3,.,TRBD2,TGTGCCATCAGTGAGTCTAGCGGGACTATCGGAGATACGCAGTATTTT,CAISESSGTIGDTQYF
TRBJ1-2,TRBV11-2,.,TRBD1,TGTGCCAGCAGCCAACAGGACAGGGGCTATGGCTACACCTTC,CASSQQDRGYGYTF
TRBJ2-3,TRBV5-1,.,TRBD2,TGCGCCAGCAGCAACCTAGCGGGTATAGGCACAGATACGCAGTATTTT,CASSNLAGIGTDTQYF
TRBJ2-7,TRBV7-2,.,.,TGTGCCAGCAGCAGGGACCCCTCCTACGAGCAGTACTTC,CASSRDPSYEQYF